Following are 20 T cell receptor beta chains from one sample sequenced in a study of graft-versus-host responses after intestinal transplantation. Sequencing used immunoSEQ multiplex PCR; TCRdb keeps in-frame clones, though not all of them. The sample holds some 13,000 clones, 80% to 90% seen once. The starting material was PBMCs, obtained after intestinal transplantation. These receptors all stem from a human patient who received an intestinal transplant, so some T cells may come from the graft donor.

This chain joins TRBV25-1 and TRBJ2-2; either TRBD1 or TRBD2 may supply D (5 bases each). V lost 4 bases, J lost 5 bases, and 14 bases lay in between. Germline V gene lookup returns CDR1 MGHDK and CDR2 SYGVNS. CDR3 length: 15 residues. CDR3 amino acids: CASSGGTYGTGELFF. CDR3 bases: TGTGCCAGCAGTGGTGGGACGTACGGGACCGGGGAGCTGTTTTTT.

This chain joins TRBV2 and TRBJ2-3, with D unresolved. CDR1 is SNHLY, CDR2 FYNNEI, per germline. This CDR3 is built from 14 residues. The germline V and J ends were trimmed by 1 base and 3 bases, with 8 bases remaining between them. CDR3 amino acids: CASSEGVFTDTQYF. The CDR3 DNA follows: TGTGCCAGCAGTGAAGGAGTCTTTACAGATACGCAGTATTTT.

This clone showed up just once. The CDR3 loop is CASSQGGQPTTYGYTF. CDR3 in DNA: TGCGCCAGCAGCCAAGGAGGACAGCCGACTACCTATGGCTACACCTTC. The chain carries TRBV4-1 and TRBJ1-2, with a possible D match to TRBD1 (6 bases). This CDR3 has 16 residues. CDR1 MGHRA and CDR2 YSYEKL come from the germline V gene. V was pared by 1 base and J by 4 bases, with 16 bases between.

The chain employs TRBV5-4 and TRBJ2-7; D remains ambiguous. The length of the CDR3 is 14 residues. V lost 0 bases and J 5 bases, leaving 12 bases between the germline ends. CDR1 and CDR2 from the germline V gene are SGHNT and YYREEE (reference sequence). The CDR3 is CASSLGTARNEQYF. The CDR3 nucleotides read TGTGCCAGCAGCTTGGGGACCGCACGCAACGAGCAGTACTTC. The full variable domain, completed using reference TRBV5-4 and TRBJ2-7, is ETGVTQSPTHLIKTRGQQVTLRCSSQSGHNTVSWYQQALGQGPQFIFQYYREEENGRGNFPPRFSGLQFPNYSSELNVNALELDDSALYLCASSLGTARNEQYFGPGTRLTVT.

The genes are TRBV23-1 and TRBJ1-5, with 7 positions matching TRBD1. TRBV23-1 is an open reading frame whose function is uncertain. The CDR3 covers 14 residues. The V gene end was trimmed by 0 bases and the J gene end by 5 bases; junction bases not matched to a gene: 1. The CDR3 loop is CASSQSGGDQPQHF. The CDR3 DNA reads as TGCGCCAGCAGTCAATCAGGGGGCGATCAGCCCCAGCATTTT.

This CDR3 is CASSFLGNEQFF. The CDR3 DNA reads TGTGCCAGCAGCTTTCTCGGGAATGAGCAGTTCTTC. This sequence joins TRBV5-6 and TRBJ2-1; D uncertain. The CDR3 runs to 12 residues. Germline V gene data show CDR1 as SGHDT and CDR2 as YYEEEE. V dropped 2 bases and J dropped 7 bases, with 7 bases sitting between them. The full variable domain, completed using reference TRBV5-6 and TRBJ2-1, is DAGVTQSPTHLIKTRGQQVTLRCSPKSGHDTVSWYQQALGQGPQFIFQYYEEEERQRGNFPDRFSGHQFPNYSSELNVNALLLGDSALYLCASSFLGNEQFFGPGTRLTVL.

About this clone: One end of the junction does not line up with germline, which may come from a read error. Other DNA sequences of this sample code for an identical CDR3. This sequence joins TRBV28 and TRBJ1-2, with 7 bases fitting TRBD1. Germline CDR1 is MDHEN and CDR2 is SYDVKM. This CDR3 region has 17 residues. CDR3 coding DNA: TGCGCCAGCAGGGGGGCGGTGCGGGGGACTCTAAACTATGGCTACACCTTC. Amino acids: CASRGAVRGTLNYGYTF.

The chain links TRBV6-4 to TRBJ2-1; 12 bases agree with TRBD2. V shed 0 bases and J 6 bases; nucleotides not matched to a gene: 0. From germline, CDR1 is MRHNA and CDR2 SNTAGT. CDR3 length: 15 residues. CDR3 residues: CASSDSTSGSNEQFF. CDR3 DNA: TGTGCCAGCAGTGACTCGACTAGCGGGAGCAATGAGCAGTTCTTC.

V gene TRBV18 combines with J gene TRBJ2-3; 7 nucleotides match TRBD1. With V trimmed by 2 bases and J by 1 base, 0 bases remained unmatched. The germline gives CDR1 KGHSH, CDR2 LQKENI. The length of the CDR3 is 14 residues. In nucleotides, the CDR3 is TGTGCCAGCTCACCAGGGACAGGCACAGATACGCAGTATTTT. This translates into CASSPGTGTDTQYF.

This sequence joins TRBV18 and TRBJ2-5; D call uncertain. V lost 4 bases and J lost 5, with 11 bases in between. The CDR3 is made up of 13 amino acids. CDR1 is KGHSH, CDR2 LQKENI, per germline. This CDR3 is CASSQGTFETQYF. DNA for the CDR3: TGTGCCAGCTCACAGGGTACGTTCGAGACCCAGTACTTC.

This sequence joins TRBV2 and TRBJ2-7; D remains ambiguous. CDR3 size: 11 residues. Germline-derived CDR1 and CDR2 are SNHLY and FYNNEI. Trimming removed 8 bases from V and 4 bases from J, with 9 bases in between. CDR3 amino acids: CASGFGYEQYF. Written as DNA, the CDR3 is TGTGCCAGCGGATTCGGGTACGAGCAGTACTTC.

For the CDR3, the DNA is TGCGCCAGCAGCCCCCTAGTCCTAGCGGGAGATATCACCGGGGAGCTGTTTTTT. Its translation is CASSPLVLAGDITGELFF. The chain links TRBV4-1 to TRBJ2-2; 10 positions match TRBD2. The CDR3 contains 18 residues. The germline V gene has CDR1 MGHRA and CDR2 YSYEKL. The V segment lost 4 bases and the J segment 4 bases; nucleotides outside the gene matches: 12.

The rearrangement joins TRBV6-4 to TRBJ2-1; TRBD1 agrees at 9 bases. Germline CDR1 reads MRHNA; CDR2 reads SNTAGT. Losses at the gene ends were 3 bases for V and 6 bases for J; bases not matched to a gene: 6. This CDR3 has 15 amino acids. DNA of the CDR3: TGTGCCAGCAGTGAAAGGACAGGGGCGATCAATGAGCAGTTCTTC. This gives the protein CASSERTGAINEQFF.

This chain connects TRBV11-3 to TRBJ2-5; 8 positions agree with TRBD2. CDR3 length: 14 residues. J gave up 1 base and V 2 bases, and 0 bases lay outside the gene matches. Germline V gene sequence: CDR1 SGHNT, CDR2 YENEEA. The CDR3 here is CASSLRGGQETQYF. The CDR3 DNA sequence: TGTGCCAGCAGCTTACGGGGGGGCCAAGAGACCCAGTACTTC.

The rearrangement links TRBV7-3 to TRBJ2-1, with D perhaps TRBD1 (6 bases). The V end lost 2 bases, the J end lost 5 bases, and 16 bases lay between the germline ends. CDR3 length: 16 amino acids. The germline V gene encodes CDR1 SGHTA and CDR2 FQGTGA. The CDR3 DNA reads as TGTGCCAGCAGCTTAGAACCCTTCAGGGGACACAATGAGCAGTTCTTC. This encodes CASSLEPFRGHNEQFF. Full variable domain (rest looked up from reference TRBV7-3 and TRBJ2-1): GAGVSQTPSNKVTEKGKYVELRCDPISGHTALYWYRQSLGQGPEFLIYFQGTGAADDSGLPNDRFFAVRPEGSVSTLKIQRTERGDSAVYLCASSLEPFRGHNEQFFGPGTRLTVL.

As for this clone: One end of the junction does not line up with germline, which may come from a read error. J is TRBJ2-1 and V is TRBV5-4, with D possibly TRBD2 on 5 matching bases. Germline V gene sequence: CDR1 SGHNT, CDR2 YYREEE (reference sequence). The CDR3 extends over 12 amino acids. The CDR3 DNA reads TGTGCCAGCAGTTTGGACTGGAATGAGCAGTTCTTC. Its translation: CASSLDWNEQFF. Full variable domain (remainder filled in from reference TRBV5-4 and TRBJ2-1): ETGVTQSPTHLIKTRGQQVTLRCSSQSGHNTVSWYQQALGQGPQFIFQYYREEENGRGNFPPRFSGLQFPNYSSELNVNALELDDSALYLCASSLDWNEQFFGPGTRLTVL.

This clone was counted only a few times. The CDR3 protein is CASSRTGGRLYEQYF. CDR3 bases: TGTGCCAGCAGTCGGACAGGCGGCCGACTCTACGAGCAGTACTTC. The V call is TRBV28, the J call TRBJ2-7, with 7 bases that match TRBD1. The trim removed 5 bases at V and 3 bases at J, leaving 10 bases unmatched. The CDR3 spans 15 residues. Germline CDR1 is MDHEN and CDR2 is SYDVKM.

To note about this clone: The junction differs from germline at one of its ends, possibly a read error. The DNA for the CDR3 is TGTGCCACCAGCAGGGGACTGGACGGGAACACCGGGGAGCTGCTTTTT. Encoded protein: CATSRGLDGNTGELLF. V and J are TRBV15 and TRBJ2-2, with D perhaps matching TRBD2 (6 bases). The germline CDR1 and CDR2 sequences are LNHNV and YYDKDF (reference sequence). The CDR3 totals 16 residues.

The chain is built from TRBV27 and TRBJ2-7; TRBD1 agrees at 8 bases. The CDR3 sequence is 15 residues long. Trimming removed 6 bases from V and 7 bases from J; junction bases left unmatched: 14. Germline loops: CDR1 MNHEY, CDR2 SMNVEV (reference sequence). CDR3 protein: CASSRATQGAREQYF. CDR3 in DNA: TGTGCCAGCAGCCGTGCCACCCAGGGGGCGCGGGAGCAGTACTTC.

The genes are TRBV27 and TRBJ2-7; D remains unclear. Deletions cut 2 bases from V and 2 bases from J, with 10 bases between. The germline gives CDR1 MNHEY, CDR2 SMNVEV (reference sequence). The CDR3 is 14 amino acids. CDR3 in amino acids: CASSLRAVPYEQYF. CDR3 DNA: TGTGCCAGCAGTTTACGGGCAGTTCCCTACGAGCAGTACTTC.